These 3 T cell receptor beta chains share one sample of origin, sequenced in a study of T cells in Graves' hyperthyroidism and ophthalmopathy. Amplified TCR beta CDR3 regions came from RNA transcripts. First-round RT-PCR with HTBI primers amplified the TCR CDR3 region. TCRdb itself ran the multiplex PCR reads through MiXCR, one entry per CDR3 protein. The sample consists of 550,000 to 600,000 distinct CDR3 sequences, 35% to 55% of them appearing once. The sample taken for sequencing was peripheral blood or thyroid tissue (not recorded which). The receptors come from an adult woman with Graves' disease, either hyperthyroidism or ophthalmopathy (not recorded which).

A remark on this clonotype: A read error may explain this, as a much larger clone is one base away. The chain has TRBV11-2 and TRBJ2-2, with 8 nucleotides matching TRBD1. Germline CDR1 reads SGHAT; CDR2 reads FQNNGV. The CDR3 has 16 amino acids. This chain's CDR3 is CASSRRSRGRTGELLF. In nucleotides, the CDR3 is TGTGCCAGCAGCCGGAGGTCCAGGGGGCGTACCGGGGAGCTGTTATTT.

This chain joins TRBV24-1 and TRBJ1-5; D is unclear. Germline V gene sequence: CDR1 KGHDR, CDR2 SFDVKD. V was cut by 4 bases and J by 7 bases, with 10 bases left in between. The CDR3 sequence is 13 residues long. The CDR3 DNA follows: TGTGCCACCAGTGAAACTCCGGGACAGCCCCAGCATTTT. Translation: CATSETPGQPQHF.

This clonotype was counted between two and nine times. The CDR3 end shows no conserved phenylalanine or tryptophan, and so a read error is likely. DNA of the CDR3: TGCGCCAGCAGGGGACAGGCCCACGAGGGTACTGAAGCTTTCTCT. Amino acids: CASRGQAHEGTEAFS. This chain uses TRBV4-1 with TRBJ1-1; 8 bases line up with TRBD1. This CDR3 contains 15 residues. The V segment lost 6 bases and the J segment 5 bases; nucleotides outside the gene matches: 11. Germline CDR1 reads MGHRA; CDR2 reads YSYEKL.